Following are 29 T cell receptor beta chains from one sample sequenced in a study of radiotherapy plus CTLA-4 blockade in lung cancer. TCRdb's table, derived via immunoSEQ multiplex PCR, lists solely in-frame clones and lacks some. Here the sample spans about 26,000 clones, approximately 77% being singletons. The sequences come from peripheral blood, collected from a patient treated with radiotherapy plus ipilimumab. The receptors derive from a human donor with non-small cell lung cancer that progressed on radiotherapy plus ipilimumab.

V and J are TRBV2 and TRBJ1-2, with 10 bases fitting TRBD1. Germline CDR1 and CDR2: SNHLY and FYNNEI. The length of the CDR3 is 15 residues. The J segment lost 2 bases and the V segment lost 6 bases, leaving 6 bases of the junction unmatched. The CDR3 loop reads CASSGTGVVNYGYTF. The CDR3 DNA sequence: TGTGCCAGCAGCGGGACAGGGGTTGTCAACTATGGCTACACCTTC.

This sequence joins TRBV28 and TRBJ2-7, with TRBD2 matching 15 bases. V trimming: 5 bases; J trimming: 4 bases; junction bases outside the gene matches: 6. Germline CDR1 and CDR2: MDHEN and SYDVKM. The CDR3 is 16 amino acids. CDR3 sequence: CASSPGTSGRRYEQYF. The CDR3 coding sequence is TGTGCCAGCAGTCCGGGGACTAGCGGGAGGAGGTACGAGCAGTACTTC. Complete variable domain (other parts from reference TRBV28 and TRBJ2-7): DVKVTQSSRYLVKRTGEKVFLECVQDMDHENMFWYRQDPGLGLRLIYFSYDVKMKEKGDIPEGYSVSREKKERFSLILESASTNQTSMYLCASSPGTSGRRYEQYFGPGTRLTVT.

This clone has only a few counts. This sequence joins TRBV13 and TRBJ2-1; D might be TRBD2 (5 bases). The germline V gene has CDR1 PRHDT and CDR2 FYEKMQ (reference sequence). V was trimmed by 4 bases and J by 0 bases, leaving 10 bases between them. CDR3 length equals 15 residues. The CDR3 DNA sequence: TGTGCCAGCAGCTCCGAGGACTTCTCCTACAATGAGCAGTTCTTC. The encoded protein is CASSSEDFSYNEQFF.

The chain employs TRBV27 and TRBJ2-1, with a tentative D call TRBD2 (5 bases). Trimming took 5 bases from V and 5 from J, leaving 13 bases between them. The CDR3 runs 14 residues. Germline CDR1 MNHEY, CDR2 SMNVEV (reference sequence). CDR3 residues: CASSPFGINNEQFF. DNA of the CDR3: TGTGCCAGCAGTCCCTTCGGGATAAACAATGAGCAGTTCTTC.

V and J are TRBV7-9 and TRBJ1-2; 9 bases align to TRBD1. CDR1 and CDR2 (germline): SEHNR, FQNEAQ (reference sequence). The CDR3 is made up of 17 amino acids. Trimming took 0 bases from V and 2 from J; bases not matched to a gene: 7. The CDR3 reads CASSLAGTGFGNYGYTF. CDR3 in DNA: TGTGCCAGCAGCTTAGCAGGGACAGGGTTTGGAAACTATGGCTACACCTTC.

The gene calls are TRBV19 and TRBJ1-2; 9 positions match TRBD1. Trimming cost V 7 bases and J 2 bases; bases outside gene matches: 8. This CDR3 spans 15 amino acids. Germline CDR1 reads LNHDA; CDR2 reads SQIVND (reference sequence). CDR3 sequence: CASTPGTGRNYGYTF. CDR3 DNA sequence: TGTGCCAGTACCCCTGGGACAGGGAGAAACTATGGCTACACCTTC. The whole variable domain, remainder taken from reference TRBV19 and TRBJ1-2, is DGGITQSPKYLFRKEGQNVTLSCEQNLNHDAMYWYRQDPGQGLRLIYYSQIVNDFQKGDIAEGYSVSREKKESFPLTVTSAQKNPTAFYLCASTPGTGRNYGYTFGSGTRLTVV.

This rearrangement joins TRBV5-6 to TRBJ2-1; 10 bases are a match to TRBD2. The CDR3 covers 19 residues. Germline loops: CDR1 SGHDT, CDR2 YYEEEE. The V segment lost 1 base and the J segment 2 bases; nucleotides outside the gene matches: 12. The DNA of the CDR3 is TGTGCCAGCAGCTTGTGGGCGCTAGCGGGAGTTGGAACCTACAATGAGCAGTTCTTC. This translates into CASSLWALAGVGTYNEQFF.

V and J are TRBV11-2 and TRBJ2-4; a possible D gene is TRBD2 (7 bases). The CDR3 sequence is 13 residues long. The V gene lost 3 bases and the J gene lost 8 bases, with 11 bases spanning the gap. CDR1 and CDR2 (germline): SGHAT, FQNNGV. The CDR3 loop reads CASSFREGDIQYF. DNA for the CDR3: TGTGCCAGCAGCTTCAGGGAGGGGGACATTCAGTACTTC.

The CDR3 bases are TGTGCCAGCAGCTTGGGTATCGGTCAGCCCCAGCATTTT. Translating it yields CASSLGIGQPQHF. This rearrangement joins TRBV7-2 to TRBJ1-5; D gene unclear. V gave up 3 bases and J gave up 6 bases, with 9 bases separating them. CDR3 length equals 13 residues. In germline, CDR1 is SGHTA, CDR2 FQGNSA.

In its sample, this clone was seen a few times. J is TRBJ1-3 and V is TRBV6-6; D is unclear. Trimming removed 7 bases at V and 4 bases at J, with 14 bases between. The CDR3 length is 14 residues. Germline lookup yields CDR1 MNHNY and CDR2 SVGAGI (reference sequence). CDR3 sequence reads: CASTASLFGNTIYF. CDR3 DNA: TGTGCCAGCACCGCGTCTCTCTTCGGAAACACCATATATTTT.

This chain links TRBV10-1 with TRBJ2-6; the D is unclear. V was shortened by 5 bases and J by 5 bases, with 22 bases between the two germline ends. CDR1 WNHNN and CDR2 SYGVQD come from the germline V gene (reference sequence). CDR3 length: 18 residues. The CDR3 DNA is TGCGCCAGCAGTCGTCAAAGAAGCGCACAAAGTCGGGCCAACGTCCTGACTTTC. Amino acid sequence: CASSRQRSAQSRANVLTF.

CDR3: CASRGQGEGRGRQETQYF. The CDR3 coding sequence is TGTGCCAGCAGGGGACAGGGTGAGGGGCGGGGGCGCCAAGAGACCCAGTACTTC. The chain combines TRBV5-6 with TRBJ2-5; 9 bases map to TRBD1. CDR1 is SGHDT, CDR2 YYEEEE, per germline. The CDR3 contains 18 residues. The V gene end was trimmed by 5 bases and the J gene end by 1 base; junction bases not matched to a gene: 15.

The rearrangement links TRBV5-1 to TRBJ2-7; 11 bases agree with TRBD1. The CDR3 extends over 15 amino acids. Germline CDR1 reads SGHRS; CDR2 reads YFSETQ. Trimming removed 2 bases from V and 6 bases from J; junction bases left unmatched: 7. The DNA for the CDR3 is TGCGCCAGCAGCTTCGGACAGGGGGCTAGAAGCGAGCAGTACTTC. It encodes CASSFGQGARSEQYF.

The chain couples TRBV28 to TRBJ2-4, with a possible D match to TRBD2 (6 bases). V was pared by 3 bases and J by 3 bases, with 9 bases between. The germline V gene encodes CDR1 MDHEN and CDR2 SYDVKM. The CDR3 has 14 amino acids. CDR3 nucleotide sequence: TGTGCCAGCAGTTTGGGGGGAGACAAAAACATTCAGTACTTC. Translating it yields CASSLGGDKNIQYF.

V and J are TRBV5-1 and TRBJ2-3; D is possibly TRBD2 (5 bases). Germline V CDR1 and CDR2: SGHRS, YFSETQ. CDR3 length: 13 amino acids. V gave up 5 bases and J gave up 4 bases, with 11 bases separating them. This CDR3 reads CASSTGGADTQYF. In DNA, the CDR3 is TGCGCCAGCAGTACCGGAGGCGCAGATACGCAGTATTTT. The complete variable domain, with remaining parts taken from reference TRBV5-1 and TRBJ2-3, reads KAGVTQTPRYLIKTRGQQVTLSCSPISGHRSVSWYQQTPGQGLQFLFEYFSETQRNKGNFPGRFSGRQFSNSRSEMNVSTLELGDSALYLCASSTGGADTQYFGPGTRLTVL.

CDR3: CATKDGPASDEQFF. The CDR3 DNA sequence: TGTGCCACGAAGGACGGCCCCGCCAGCGATGAGCAGTTCTTC. The gene calls are TRBV10-3 and TRBJ2-1; no reliable D call. Germline CDR1 and CDR2: ENHRY and SYGVKD. The CDR3 has 14 residues. V lost 10 bases to trimming and J lost 8 bases, with 21 bases between them.

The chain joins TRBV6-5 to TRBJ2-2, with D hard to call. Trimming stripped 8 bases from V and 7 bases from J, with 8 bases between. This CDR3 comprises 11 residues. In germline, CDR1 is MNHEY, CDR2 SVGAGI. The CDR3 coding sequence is TGTGCCAGCGGCTATGTCGGGGAGCTGTTTTTT. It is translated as CASGYVGELFF.

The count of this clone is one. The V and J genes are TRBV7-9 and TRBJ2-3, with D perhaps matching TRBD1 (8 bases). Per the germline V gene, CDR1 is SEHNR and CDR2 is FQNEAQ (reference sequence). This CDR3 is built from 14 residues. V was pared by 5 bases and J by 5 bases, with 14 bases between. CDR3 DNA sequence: TGTGCCAGCAGCCCACAGGGGGGGCTAGATACGCAGTATTTT. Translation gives CASSPQGGLDTQYF.

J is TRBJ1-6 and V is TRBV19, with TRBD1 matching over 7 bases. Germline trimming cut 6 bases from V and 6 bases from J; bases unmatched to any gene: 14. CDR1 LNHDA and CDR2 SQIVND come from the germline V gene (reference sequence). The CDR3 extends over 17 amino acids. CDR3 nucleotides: TGTGCCAGTAGAGCGACAGGGCAAGCGCGGTTTAATTCACCCCTCCACTTT. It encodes CASRATGQARFNSPLHF.

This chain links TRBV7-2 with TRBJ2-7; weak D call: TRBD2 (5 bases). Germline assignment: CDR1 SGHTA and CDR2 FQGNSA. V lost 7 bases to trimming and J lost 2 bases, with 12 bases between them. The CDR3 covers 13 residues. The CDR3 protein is CASMTRATYEQYF. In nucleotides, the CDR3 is TGTGCCAGCATGACGCGGGCAACCTACGAGCAGTACTTC.

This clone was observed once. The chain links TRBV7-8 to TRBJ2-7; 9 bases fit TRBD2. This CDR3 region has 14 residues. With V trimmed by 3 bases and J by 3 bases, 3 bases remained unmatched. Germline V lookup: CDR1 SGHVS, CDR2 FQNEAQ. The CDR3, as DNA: TGTGCCAGCAGCTTTAGCGGGAGTGGCTACGAGCAGTACTTC. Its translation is CASSFSGSGYEQYF.

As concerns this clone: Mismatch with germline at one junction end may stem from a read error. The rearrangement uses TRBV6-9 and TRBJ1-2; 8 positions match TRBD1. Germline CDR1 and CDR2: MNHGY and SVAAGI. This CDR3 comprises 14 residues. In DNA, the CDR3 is TGTGCCAGCAGTGAGGGACAGGACAAACCTACTGGAGCCTTC. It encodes CASSEGQDKPTGAF.

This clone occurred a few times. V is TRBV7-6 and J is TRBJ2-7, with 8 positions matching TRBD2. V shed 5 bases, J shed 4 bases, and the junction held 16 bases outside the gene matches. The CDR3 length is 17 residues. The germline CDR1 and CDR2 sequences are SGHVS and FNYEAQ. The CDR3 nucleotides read TGTGCCAGCAGCCCCCCGGCCGGGGGGGCGAACTTATACGAGCAGTACTTC. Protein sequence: CASSPPAGGANLYEQYF. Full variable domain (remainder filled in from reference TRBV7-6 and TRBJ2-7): GAGVSQSPRYKVTKRGQDVALRCDPISGHVSLYWYRQALGQGPEFLTYFNYEAQQDKSGLPNDRFSAERPEGSISTLTIQRTEQRDSAMYRCASSPPAGGANLYEQYFGPGTRLTVT.

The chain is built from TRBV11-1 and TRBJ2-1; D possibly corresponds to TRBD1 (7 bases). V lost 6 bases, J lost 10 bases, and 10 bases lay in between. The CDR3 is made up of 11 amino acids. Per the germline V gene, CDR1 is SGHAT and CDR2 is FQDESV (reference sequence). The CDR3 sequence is CASSPGGEQFF. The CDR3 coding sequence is TGTGCCAGCAGTCCAGGGGGGGAGCAGTTCTTC. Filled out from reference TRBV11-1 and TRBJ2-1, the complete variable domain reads EAEVAQSPRYKITEKSQAVAFWCDPISGHATLYWYRQILGQGPELLVQFQDESVVDDSQLPKDRFSAERLKGVDSTLKIQPAELGDSAMYLCASSPGGEQFFGPGTRLTVL.

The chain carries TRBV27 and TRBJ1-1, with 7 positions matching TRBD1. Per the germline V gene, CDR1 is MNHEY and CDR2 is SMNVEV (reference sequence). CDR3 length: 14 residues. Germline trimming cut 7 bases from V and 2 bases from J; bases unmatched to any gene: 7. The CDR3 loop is CASTERDSNTEAFF. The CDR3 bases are TGTGCCAGCACTGAAAGGGACAGCAACACTGAAGCTTTCTTT.

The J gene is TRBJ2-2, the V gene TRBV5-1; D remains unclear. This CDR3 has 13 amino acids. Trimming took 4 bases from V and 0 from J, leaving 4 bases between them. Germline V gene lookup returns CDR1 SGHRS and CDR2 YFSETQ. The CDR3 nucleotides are TGCGCCAGCAGCATCTCGAACACCGGGGAGCTGTTTTTT. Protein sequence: CASSISNTGELFF.

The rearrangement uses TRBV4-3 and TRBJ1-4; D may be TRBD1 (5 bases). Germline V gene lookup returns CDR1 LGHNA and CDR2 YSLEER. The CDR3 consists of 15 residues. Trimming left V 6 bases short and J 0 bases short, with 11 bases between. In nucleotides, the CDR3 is TGCGCCAGCAGTCTAGACAGAGCAACTAATGAAAAACTGTTTTTT. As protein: CASSLDRATNEKLFF.

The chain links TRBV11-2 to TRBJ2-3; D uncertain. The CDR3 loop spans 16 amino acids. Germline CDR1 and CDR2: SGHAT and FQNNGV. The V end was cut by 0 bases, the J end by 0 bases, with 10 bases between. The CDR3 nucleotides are TGTGCCAGCAGCTTAGATTACGCCACTAGCACAGATACGCAGTATTTT. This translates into CASSLDYATSTDTQYF.

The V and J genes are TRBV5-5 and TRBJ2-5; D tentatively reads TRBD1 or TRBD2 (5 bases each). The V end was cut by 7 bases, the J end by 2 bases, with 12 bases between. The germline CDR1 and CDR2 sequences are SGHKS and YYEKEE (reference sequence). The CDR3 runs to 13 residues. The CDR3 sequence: CASVGDGQETQYF. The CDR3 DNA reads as TGTGCCAGCGTGGGGGACGGGCAAGAGACCCAGTACTTC.